These 17 T cell receptor beta chains came from one sample sequenced in a study of cytomegalovirus exposure and HLA in healthy donors. With 60 Vbeta and 13 Jbeta primers, the PCR was carried out. The repertoire was sequenced with immunoSEQ multiplex PCR; TCRdb's copy has only in-frame clones and lacks some. The sample has 80,000 to 95,000 clones; about four fifths are singletons. Sample: PBMCs. These receptors were collected from a woman aged 25-40 years in good health and CMV-seronegative.

V usage is TRBV10-3 and J usage is TRBJ2-1, with D possibly matching TRBD2 (7 bases). The CDR3 length is 13 residues. Germline assignment: CDR1 ENHRY and CDR2 SYGVKD. V was pared by 8 bases and J by 8 bases, with 16 bases between. The CDR3 DNA sequence: TGTGCCATCGGGGAGGGGGTTGGAGATGAGCAGTTCTTC. It is translated as CAIGEGVGDEQFF.

Concerning this clone: This sample also contains other DNA sequences that code for the same CDR3. The rearrangement uses TRBV28 and TRBJ1-2; maybe TRBD1 (5 bases). Trimming took off 4 bases at V and 5 bases at J, with 20 bases between the two ends. CDR1 and CDR2 (germline): MDHEN, SYDVKM. The CDR3 consists of 16 residues. The CDR3 loop is CASSSIREGANYGYTF. CDR3 nucleotides: TGTGCCAGCAGTTCGATAAGGGAAGGGGCCAATTATGGCTACACCTTC.

This clone was recorded a few times. The CDR3 here is CASSATSGSGDTQYF. DNA of the CDR3: TGTGCCAGCAGCGCAACTAGCGGGAGTGGGGATACGCAGTATTTT. The V gene is TRBV9, the J gene TRBJ2-3; 11 bases map to TRBD2. This CDR3 is built from 15 residues. After removal of 3 bases from V and 6 bases from J, the junction contained 6 bases not matched to a gene. The germline CDR1 and CDR2 sequences are SGDLS and YYNGEE.

The V and J genes are TRBV7-6 and TRBJ1-1; tentatively, D is TRBD1 (6 bases). V was clipped by 5 bases and J by 10 bases, with 17 bases between them. In germline, CDR1 is SGHVS, CDR2 FNYEAQ. The CDR3 contains 13 residues. The CDR3: CASSGSTGSGAFF. Written as DNA, the CDR3 is TGTGCCAGCAGCGGATCGACAGGATCGGGAGCTTTCTTT.

The chain has TRBV29-1 and TRBJ2-1, with 7 bases that match TRBD1. CDR3 length equals 15 residues. The V gene end was trimmed by 4 bases and the J gene end by 0 bases; junction bases not matched to a gene: 6. Per the germline V gene, CDR1 is SQVTM and CDR2 is ANQGSEA. The CDR3 DNA is TGCAGCGTTGGAGGGGACAGCAGCTCCTACAATGAGCAGTTCTTC. It codes for CSVGGDSSSYNEQFF.

V usage is TRBV19 and J usage is TRBJ2-7; no clear D. The CDR3 runs 13 residues. Germline V gives CDR1 LNHDA, CDR2 SQIVND (reference sequence). Trimming took off 5 bases at V and 2 bases at J, with 10 bases between the two ends. The CDR3 loop reads CASSLSVPYEQYF. In DNA, the CDR3 is TGTGCCAGTAGTTTGTCAGTCCCCTACGAGCAGTACTTC.

V and J are TRBV7-8 and TRBJ1-5; a weak D match, TRBD1 (6 bases). The CDR3 runs 14 residues. The germline gives CDR1 SGHVS, CDR2 FQNEAQ. V was pared by 4 bases and J by 3 bases, with 10 bases between. The CDR3 reads CASSYGQHNQPQHF. CDR3 sequence (DNA): TGTGCCAGCAGCTACGGACAGCACAATCAGCCCCAGCATTTT. Full variable domain (outside the CDR3, taken from reference TRBV7-8 and TRBJ1-5): GAGVSQSPRYKVAKRGQDVALRCDPISGHVSLFWYQQALGQGPEFLTYFQNEAQLDKSGLPSDRFFAERPEGSVSTLKIQRTQQEDSAVYLCASSYGQHNQPQHFGDGTRLSIL.

The J gene is TRBJ2-5, the V gene TRBV12-2; the table calls TRBD2, which could not be checked here. TRBV12-2 is a documented pseudogene. The CDR3 runs 16 residues. The CDR3 bases are TGTGCAAGTTGCGCTCAACTAGCGAGGAGCCAAGAGACCCAGTACTTC. Protein product: CASCAQLARSQETQYF.

The chain combines TRBV19 with TRBJ1-5; 9 bases match TRBD1. V lost 7 bases, J lost 4 bases, and 8 bases stayed unmatched. This CDR3 has 15 residues. Germline CDR1 LNHDA, CDR2 SQIVND (reference sequence). CDR3 protein: CASTRDRDLNQPQHF. Written as DNA, the CDR3 is TGTGCCAGTACCAGGGACAGGGACCTAAATCAGCCCCAGCATTTT.

The chain joins TRBV7-3 to TRBJ2-3, with 10 bases aligning to TRBD2. Germline V CDR1 and CDR2: SGHTA, FQGTGA. The CDR3 covers 14 residues. The J segment lost 7 bases and the V segment lost 6 bases, leaving 7 bases of the junction unmatched. Here the CDR3 reads CASRIPGLANTQYF. Written as DNA, the CDR3 is TGTGCCAGCAGGATTCCGGGACTAGCGAATACGCAGTATTTT.

This chain uses TRBV6-4 with TRBJ1-4; D ambiguous. V was clipped by 4 bases and J by 4 bases, with 10 bases between them. This CDR3 spans 14 amino acids. Germline-derived CDR1 and CDR2 are MRHNA and SNTAGT. The CDR3 spells CASSATGNNEKLFF. CDR3 coding DNA: TGTGCCAGCAGTGCCACGGGAAATAATGAAAAACTGTTTTTT.

This clone was detected only once. V usage is TRBV28 and J usage is TRBJ1-5; 8 bases are a match to TRBD1. Germline lookup yields CDR1 MDHEN and CDR2 SYDVKM. V shed 6 bases and J 5 bases; nucleotides not matched to a gene: 6. This CDR3 has 14 amino acids. The CDR3 DNA reads TGTGCCAGCAGATTTGACAGGGGCTATCAGCCCCAGCATTTT. Translation: CASRFDRGYQPQHF. Filled out from reference TRBV28 and TRBJ1-5, the complete variable domain reads DVKVTQSSRYLVKRTGEKVFLECVQDMDHENMFWYRQDPGLGLRLIYFSYDVKMKEKGDIPEGYSVSREKKERFSLILESASTNQTSMYLCASRFDRGYQPQHFGDGTRLSIL.

The V gene is TRBV5-4, the J gene TRBJ2-7, with a possible D match to TRBD1 (6 bases). The germline gives CDR1 SGHNT, CDR2 YYREEE (reference sequence). This CDR3 contains 14 residues. Deletions cut 4 bases from V and 7 bases from J, with 18 bases between. The chain's CDR3 is CASSPDSPRQEQYF. For the CDR3, the DNA is TGTGCCAGCAGCCCGGACAGCCCCCGTCAGGAGCAGTACTTC. The full variable domain, its missing parts supplied by reference TRBV5-4 and TRBJ2-7, is ETGVTQSPTHLIKTRGQQVTLRCSSQSGHNTVSWYQQALGQGPQFIFQYYREEENGRGNFPPRFSGLQFPNYSSELNVNALELDDSALYLCASSPDSPRQEQYFGPGTRLTVT.

The chain links TRBV5-8 to TRBJ1-2, with 7 bases aligning to TRBD1. Germline CDR1 and CDR2: SGHTS and YDEGEE. The CDR3 contains 16 residues. After removal of 0 bases from V and 0 bases from J, the junction contained 5 bases not matched to a gene. CDR3 sequence (DNA): TGTGCCAGCAGCTTGGAGGAGGGGACAGCTAACTATGGCTACACCTTC. Its protein product is CASSLEEGTANYGYTF.

The chain uses TRBV6-6 and TRBJ1-6; 8 bases map to TRBD1. Germline V gives CDR1 MNHNY, CDR2 SVGAGI (reference sequence). The CDR3 contains 16 residues. Trimming removed 6 bases from V and 7 bases from J; junction bases left unmatched: 11. The CDR3 region has the DNA TGTGCCAGCAGCCTCGGGCTGGACAGGGCCAATTCACCCCTCCACTTT. As protein: CASSLGLDRANSPLHF.

The J gene is TRBJ1-5, the V gene TRBV19; no clear D gene. This CDR3 has 15 amino acids. Trimming shortened V by 7 bases and J by 4 bases, and 17 bases separated the two germline ends. CDR1 and CDR2 from the germline V gene are LNHDA and SQIVND (reference sequence). CDR3 amino acids: CASNPGGTANQPQHF. CDR3 bases: TGTGCCAGTAATCCGGGAGGCACCGCTAATCAGCCCCAGCATTTT.

V gene TRBV30 combines with J gene TRBJ1-2, with a weak D call TRBD1 (6 bases). The CDR3 has 14 residues. Between the trimmed V and J ends, which lost 0 bases and 3 bases, there was a span of 11 bases. Germline V gene sequence: CDR1 GTSNPN, CDR2 SVGIG (reference sequence). The CDR3 here is CAWSVPQGYYGYTF. The CDR3 DNA is TGTGCCTGGAGTGTACCCCAGGGGTACTATGGCTACACCTTC.